This is a list of T cell receptor beta chains from one sample in a study of identical twins. TCRdb reprocessed the 5' RACE reads via MiXCR and lists one record per CDR3 protein. The repertoire includes 1.5 million to 2 million distinct CDR3 sequences, less than 35% of them detected once, and approximately 0.25% sits in the top ten. The sample was cord blood. These TCRs come from a newborn girl in good health. The CDR3 runs from the conserved cysteine through the conserved F or W. The D gene is left open where the match is weak. Size is omitted from some rows. Given values are once, few, many or a class for expanded clones.

D: TRBD1
size: few
V: TRBV6-5
J: TRBJ1-5
DNA: TGTGCCAGCAAGACCGGGACAGGGGGCAATCAGCCCCAGCATTTT
CDR3: CASKTGTGGNQPQHF

D: TRBD2
size: NA
V: TRBV20-1
J: TRBJ2-1
DNA: TGCAGTGCTCAGACTAGCTATGCTTACAATGAGCAGTTCTTC
CDR3: CSAQTSYAYNEQFF

D: NA
size: once
V: TRBV7-2
J: TRBJ2-5
DNA: TGTGCCAGCTCTATAAGGTCAGGGCCGGAGACCCAGTACTTC
CDR3: CASSIRSGPETQYF

D: NA
size: few
V: TRBV12-3/TRBV12-4
J: TRBJ2-3
DNA: TGTGCCAGCAGTTTAAGGGGTTTCCGCACAGATACGCAGTATTTT
CDR3: CASSLRGFRTDTQYF

D: NA
size: NA
V: TRBV20-1
J: TRBJ2-5
DNA: TGCAGTGCTAGTGGGGGGCGGGAGACCCAGTACTTC
CDR3: CSASGGRETQYF

D: NA
size: NA
V: TRBV20-1
J: TRBJ2-3
DNA: TGCAGTGTCGGACACTGGACAGATACGCAGTATTTT
CDR3: CSVGHWTDTQYF

D: TRBD1
size: NA
V: TRBV29-1
J: TRBJ2-7
DNA: TGCAGCGTTGAAACTACGGACAGGGGCTTGTACGAGCAGTACTTC
CDR3: CSVETTDRGLYEQYF

D: NA
size: NA
V: TRBV5-6
J: TRBJ2-3
DNA: TGTGCCAGCAGCTTGATGAGCTCAGATACGCAGTATTTT
CDR3: CASSLMSSDTQYF

D: TRBD1
size: NA
V: TRBV12-3/TRBV12-4
J: TRBJ2-7
DNA: TGTGCCAGCAGTTGGAGACAGGGGGGCATCTACGAGCAGTACTTC
CDR3: CASSWRQGGIYEQYF

D: NA
size: NA
V: TRBV5-1
J: TRBJ2-2
DNA: TGCGCCAGCAGCAAGACCACCGGGGAGCTGTTTTTT
CDR3: CASSKTTGELFF

D: TRBD1
size: NA
V: TRBV6-2/TRBV6-3
J: TRBJ2-7
DNA: TGTGCCGCAGCAAATGGACAGGGGGCTCGCGGCGAGCAGTACTTC
CDR3: CAAANGQGARGEQYF

D: NA
size: NA
V: TRBV10-2
J: TRBJ1-1
DNA: TGCGCCAGCAGATACGAGAACACTGAAGCTTTCTTT
CDR3: CASRYENTEAFF

D: NA
size: NA
V: TRBV28
J: TRBJ2-5
DNA: TGTGCCAGCAGTTTCCGGTTATGGGAGACCCAGTACTTC
CDR3: CASSFRLWETQYF

D: NA
size: few
V: TRBV25-1
J: TRBJ1-4
DNA: TGTGCCAGCAGTGAATTCTCTCCGGGAGGTAATGAAAAACTGTTTTTT
CDR3: CASSEFSPGGNEKLFF

D: NA
size: few
V: TRBV5-1
J: TRBJ2-1
DNA: TGCGCCAGCAGCTTGGAGACGGGGGGCAATGATCAGTTCTTC
CDR3: CASSLETGGNDQFF

D: NA
size: few
V: TRBV28
J: TRBJ1-5
DNA: TGTGCCAGCAGTTTAGGGGGCTTCACGCCCCAGCATTTT
CDR3: CASSLGGFTPQHF

D: NA
size: NA
V: TRBV6-6
J: TRBJ1-2
DNA: TGTGCCAGCAGTTCCCTCCGTGAAGCCAACTATGGCTACACCTTC
CDR3: CASSSLREANYGYTF

D: NA
size: NA
V: TRBV29-1
J: TRBJ1-1
DNA: TGCAGCGTTGAAAGGGGCGCGAGCACTGAAGCTTTCTTT
CDR3: CSVERGASTEAFF

D: NA
size: NA
V: TRBV6-1
J: TRBJ2-7
DNA: TGTGCCAGCAGCGGGGGTTCCCTCTACGAGCAGTACTTC
CDR3: CASSGGSLYEQYF

D: TRBD2
size: NA
V: TRBV19
J: TRBJ2-5
DNA: TGTGCCAGTAGCGGACTAGTCGCGGAGACCCAGTACTTC
CDR3: CASSGLVAETQYF

D: TRBD1
size: once
V: TRBV20-1
J: TRBJ2-7
DNA: TGCAGTGCAGATGGGTCCCGGGACAGGGGGCTAGCGGGAGACTACGAGCAGTACTTC
CDR3: CSADGSRDRGLAGDYEQYF

D: TRBD2
size: NA
V: TRBV5-1
J: TRBJ2-7
DNA: TGCGCCAGCAGCTGGGCCGGGACTAGTGTTAACAATGAGCAGTACTTC
CDR3: CASSWAGTSVNNEQYF

D: NA
size: NA
V: TRBV3-1
J: TRBJ2-2
DNA: TGTGCCAGCAACCAAGTGGGAACCGGGGAGCTGTTTTTT
CDR3: CASNQVGTGELFF

D: NA
size: few
V: TRBV28
J: TRBJ1-1
DNA: TGTGCCAGCAGTTTGTACAGGGTGGGCACTGAAGCTTTCTTT
CDR3: CASSLYRVGTEAFF

D: NA
size: few
V: TRBV29-1
J: TRBJ2-5
DNA: TGCAGCGTTGAAATAGGACCACACCTTGAAGAGGCCCAGTACTTC
CDR3: CSVEIGPHLEEAQYF

D: NA
size: NA
V: TRBV20-1
J: TRBJ1-6
DNA: TGCAGTGCCGATGACTCTTATTCACCCCTCCACTTT
CDR3: CSADDSYSPLHF

D: TRBD1
size: NA
V: TRBV20-1
J: TRBJ2-3
DNA: TGCAGTGCTATCCGGGACAGGGGGCCAGATACGCAGTATTTT
CDR3: CSAIRDRGPDTQYF

D: TRBD1
size: few
V: TRBV5-1
J: TRBJ1-4
DNA: TGCGCCAGCAGCTTGTCAGGACAGGCCCTTAATGAAAAACTGTTTTTT
CDR3: CASSLSGQALNEKLFF

D: NA
size: few
V: TRBV14
J: TRBJ2-7
DNA: TGTGCCAGCAGCCAAACCATCCAGCAGTACTTC
CDR3: CASSQTIQQYF

D: NA
size: NA
V: TRBV24-1
J: TRBJ1-5
DNA: TGTGCCACCAGTGATGGGGGGAAAAGCAATCAGCCCCAGCATTTT
CDR3: CATSDGGKSNQPQHF

D: TRBD2
size: NA
V: TRBV7-9
J: TRBJ2-1
DNA: TGTGCCAGCAGCTTAAAGTCCAGCGGGGGGTCGAATGAGCAGTTCTTC
CDR3: CASSLKSSGGSNEQFF

D: NA
size: few
V: TRBV2
J: TRBJ2-1
DNA: TGTGCCAGCCGGACCGTGAGGTATGAGCAGTTCTTC
CDR3: CASRTVRYEQFF

D: TRBD1
size: NA
V: TRBV7-2
J: TRBJ1-1
DNA: TGTGCCAGCAGCTTAGACCGGGACAGGGGGCCTGAAGCTTTCTTT
CDR3: CASSLDRDRGPEAFF

D: NA
size: few
V: TRBV20-1
J: TRBJ2-5
DNA: TGCAGTGCTAGAGATCACCCAGGGGTGGAGACCCAGTACTTC
CDR3: CSARDHPGVETQYF

D: NA
size: NA
V: TRBV7-2
J: TRBJ2-3
DNA: TGTGCCAGCAGCTACTTACTAGCCCGCCGACTAAGCACAGATACGCAGTATTTT
CDR3: CASSYLLARRLSTDTQYF

D: NA
size: NA
V: TRBV12-3/TRBV12-4
J: TRBJ2-3
DNA: TGTGCCAGCAGTAAGACGGGACCCAGTAGCGATACGCAGTATTTT
CDR3: CASSKTGPSSDTQYF

D: NA
size: NA
V: TRBV3-1
J: TRBJ2-5
DNA: TGTGCCAGCGGGGGGCTAGACCGAGGGGAGACCCAGTACTTC
CDR3: CASGGLDRGETQYF

D: TRBD2
size: many
V: TRBV4-1
J: TRBJ2-5
DNA: TGCGCCAGCAGCCAAGTCATGGGACTAGGTCGGGAGACCCAGTACTTC
CDR3: CASSQVMGLGRETQYF

D: TRBD2
size: few
V: TRBV6-2/TRBV6-3
J: TRBJ2-7
DNA: TGTGCCAGCAGTTATCCGGGACTAGCGGACGAGCAGTACTTC
CDR3: CASSYPGLADEQYF

D: NA
size: NA
V: TRBV11-2
J: TRBJ1-1
DNA: TGTGCCAGCAGCTTATCTTGGGATCGTGAAGCTTTCTTT
CDR3: CASSLSWDREAFF

D: TRBD1
size: NA
V: TRBV27
J: TRBJ1-1
DNA: TGTGCCAGCAGTTGGGACAGGGTAGGCACTGAAGCTTTCTTT
CDR3: CASSWDRVGTEAFF

D: TRBD1
size: NA
V: TRBV10-1
J: TRBJ2-7
DNA: TGCGCCAGCAGTGAGTCGACTCTGGGACAGGGGTCCTCCTACGAGCAGTACTTC
CDR3: CASSESTLGQGSSYEQYF

D: TRBD1
size: few
V: TRBV27
J: TRBJ2-7
DNA: TGTGCCAGCAGTCCCCGGGACAGGGGGGGACTAGCACCCTATGAGCAGTACTTC
CDR3: CASSPRDRGGLAPYEQYF

D: TRBD2
size: NA
V: TRBV5-1
J: TRBJ2-1
DNA: TGCGCCAGCAGCAATAGCGGGGCGTCCTACAATGAGCAGTTCTTC
CDR3: CASSNSGASYNEQFF

D: NA
size: few
V: TRBV4-2
J: TRBJ1-2
DNA: TGTGCCAGCAGCCAAGATCGAACGACTGGCTACACCTTC
CDR3: CASSQDRTTGYTF

D: NA
size: NA
V: TRBV3-1
J: TRBJ2-2
DNA: TGTACCAGCAGCCAAGAGTTGATAGCAAATTGGAACACCGGGGAGCTGTTTTTT
CDR3: CTSSQELIANWNTGELFF

D: NA
size: few
V: TRBV12-3/TRBV12-4
J: TRBJ2-1
DNA: TGTGCCAGCAGTTCTTGGACTAATTCCTACAATGAGCAGTTCTTC
CDR3: CASSSWTNSYNEQFF